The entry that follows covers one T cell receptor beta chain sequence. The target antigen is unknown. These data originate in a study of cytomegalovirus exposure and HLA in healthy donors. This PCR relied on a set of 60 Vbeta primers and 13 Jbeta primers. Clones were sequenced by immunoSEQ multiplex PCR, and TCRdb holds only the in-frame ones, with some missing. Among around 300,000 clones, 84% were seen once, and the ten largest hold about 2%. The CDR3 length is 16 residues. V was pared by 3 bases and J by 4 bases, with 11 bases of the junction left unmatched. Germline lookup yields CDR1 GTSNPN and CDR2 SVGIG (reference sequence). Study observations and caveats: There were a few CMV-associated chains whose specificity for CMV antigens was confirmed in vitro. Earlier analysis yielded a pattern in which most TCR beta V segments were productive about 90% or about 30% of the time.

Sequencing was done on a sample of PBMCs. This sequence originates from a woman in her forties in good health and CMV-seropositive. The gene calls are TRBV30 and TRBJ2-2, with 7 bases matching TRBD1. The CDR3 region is CAWRPEGASITGELFF. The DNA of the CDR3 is TGTGCCTGGAGACCTGAGGGGGCCTCGATCACCGGGGAGCTGTTTTTT.